This TCR beta chain stems from a study of spatial heterogeneity in lung cancer. As for time point: sample taken at primary tumor resection. The donors were about 67 patients with non-small cell lung cancer that was early-stage and untreated. The library protocol tagged each TCR cDNA with a unique molecular identifier. In TCRdb, the 5' RACE reads were re-called with MiXCR into one record per CDR3 protein. Here the sample spans some 83,000 distinct CDR3 sequences, 8% being singletons. This clonotype appeared a few times. Germline V gene data show CDR1 as KGHDR and CDR2 as SFDVKD. Trimming removed 0 bases from V and 5 bases from J, with 9 bases in between. The CDR3 extends over 14 amino acids.

The sequence was obtained from a male donor with early-stage non-small cell lung cancer. The V call is TRBV24-1, the J call TRBJ1-2; D gene uncertain. The source material was PBMCs, sampled at surgery. CDR3 region: CATSDLSFRYGYTF. DNA for the CDR3: TGTGCCACCAGTGATTTGAGTTTCCGGTATGGCTACACCTTC.